The entry that follows covers one T cell receptor beta chain sequence. Germline is not matched at one junction end, which may reflect a read error. This record comes from a study of blood T cell repertoires in COVID-19. Study in general: The study drew acute and convalescent COVID-19 samples from the United States, Italy and Spain. From T cells, B-cell-depleted T cells, or PBMCs came the material, which was cDNA or gDNA.

The CDR3 extends over 13 amino acids. Germline-derived CDR1 and CDR2 are GTSNPN and SVGIG (reference sequence). While infection was still active, Seattle patients were enrolled and then followed longitudinally. In the original analysis: Reference gene primer amplification gave nucleated cell count estimates. Only in-frame clones appear in the TCRdb table, and some are missing; sequencing was by immunoSEQ multiplex PCR. Clone size and V and J calls were adopted from that table, with D and trimming inferred from the DNA. The sample holds roughly 41,000 clones, 80% to 90% seen once. The specimen was peripheral blood. The sequence was collected from a man aged 55-75 years with COVID-19, enrolled during active disease. The J gene is TRBJ1-3, the V gene TRBV30, with D perhaps TRBD1 (5 bases). CDR3 in DNA: TGTGCCTGGGGGAGGCAGGGTGGAGACACCATATATTTT. Protein sequence: CAWGRQGGDTIYF.